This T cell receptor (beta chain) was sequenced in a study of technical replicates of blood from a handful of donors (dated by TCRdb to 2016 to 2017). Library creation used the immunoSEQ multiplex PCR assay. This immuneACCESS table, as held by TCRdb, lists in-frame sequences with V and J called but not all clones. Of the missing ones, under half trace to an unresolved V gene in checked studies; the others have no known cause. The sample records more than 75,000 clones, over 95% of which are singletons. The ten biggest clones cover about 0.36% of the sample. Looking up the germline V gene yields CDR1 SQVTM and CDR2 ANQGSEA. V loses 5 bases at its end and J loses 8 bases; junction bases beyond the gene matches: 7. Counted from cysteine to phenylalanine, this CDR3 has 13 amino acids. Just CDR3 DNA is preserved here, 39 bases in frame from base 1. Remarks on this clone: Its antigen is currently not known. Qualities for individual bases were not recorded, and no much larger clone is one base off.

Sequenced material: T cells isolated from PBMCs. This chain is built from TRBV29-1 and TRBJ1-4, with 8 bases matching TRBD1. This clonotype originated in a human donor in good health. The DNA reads TGCAGCGTTTATCAGGGGGCAGGGGAAAAACTGTTTTTT. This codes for CSVYQGAGEKLFF.